These T cell receptor beta chains were read from a single sample in a study of shared clonotypes between healthy human individuals. Sequencing was performed with immunoSEQ multiplex PCR; in TCRdb, only in-frame clones are kept and a portion is missing. The table records about half a million clones, around 73% of them present only once. Material: PBMCs. The receptor source for this set is a woman aged 35 to 49 in good health. Some clones in this sample may be carry-over from other donors' samples. Each CDR3 is given with its conserved first and last residue. Some rows mark clone size as missing; the rest say once, few, many or name a class of expanded clone.

v_call,cdr3_length,clone_size,cdr3_aa
TRBV28,16,.,CASSFPQDSSNQPQHF
TRBV7-9,17,once,CASSPLPSGWTQETQYF
TRBV5-1,16,.,CASSLGQGVTNEKLFF
TRBV6-1,15,.,CASSVFGTRSNEQFF
TRBV27,13,.,CASSLEGYNEQFF
TRBV6-1,15,.,CASSAIRANTGELFF
TRBV19,15,.,CASSGGLEDWETQYF
TRBV9,15,.,CASSTKSDRDTEAFF
TRBV27,16,.,CASSPGPGGLRSPLHF
TRBV28,15,few,CASTYDGGRIGEQYF
TRBV7-2,15,.,CASSPTPPATGELFF
TRBV6-1,13,once,CASTLGGRTEAFF
TRBV29-1,13,many,CSAKGQGVEKLFF
TRBV28,17,.,CASSFHLRDIHSYEQYF
TRBV10-3,13,.,CAISGTGVGEQFF
TRBV7-9,13,.,CASGTAGSYEQYF
TRBV10-3,15,.,CAISESEGRTYGYTF
TRBV5-1,14,few,CASRRTSGRDEQFF
TRBV4-3,17,.,CASSQDLAGRSNEKLFF
TRBV28,14,.,CASRRVGIGESYTF
TRBV27,16,many,CASSTYSNDYSYEQYF
TRBV4-1,18,.,CASTTITDSFANTGELFF
TRBV11-3,13,.,CASSQQGSGELFF
TRBV5-5,16,.,CASSFAGSKTKNIQYF
TRBV28,15,.,CASSCASGSGGELFF
TRBV7-2,17,few,CASSLVLRTWGTGELFF
TRBV6-5,14,.,CASSPTQGRTEAFF
TRBV7-9,15,.,CASSPRGAPQGEQYF
TRBV6-4,14,.,CASSEDADNSPLHF
TRBV5-3,17,.,CARSLGQLAGEASEQYF
TRBV7-9,17,.,CASSHPVGRESLETQYF
TRBV28,15,.,CASIWGAPGNSPLHF